The 10 T cell receptor beta chains presented below share a single source sample, sequenced in a study of vaccination and CD4 T cells after COVID-19. Regarding treatment: roughly 10-day PBMC culture with coronavirus spike peptide pools or control peptides (ViraFEST assay). What these receptors recognize is not known. The Oncomine TCR Beta short-read assay was applied to DNA of cultured CD4+ T cells. TCRdb redid the calling of the PCR reads with MiXCR, one entry per CDR3 protein. Counted here are about 15,000 distinct CDR3 sequences, less than 65% occurring once; the ten biggest clones make up 10%. Sequenced material: CD4+ T cells from blood, cultured in vitro, taken before SARS-CoV-2 vaccination. The receptors shown here come from a human donor who had recovered from COVID-19.

This sequence joins TRBV7-2 and TRBJ1-2, with 7 positions matching TRBD1. CDR3 length: 14 amino acids. The germline CDR1 and CDR2 sequences are SGHTA and FQGNSA. Trimming cost V 7 bases and J 5 bases; bases outside gene matches: 10. Written as DNA, the CDR3 is TGTGCCAGCACCTCTGGCAGGGGGATATATGGCTACACCTTC. As protein: CASTSGRGIYGYTF.

J is TRBJ2-1 and V is TRBV7-8, with unresolved D. V lost 3 bases to trimming and J lost 6 bases, with 9 bases between them. This CDR3 region has 13 residues. Germline CDR1 SGHVS, CDR2 FQNEAQ. The chain's CDR3 is CASSFRTINEQFF. CDR3 in DNA: TGTGCCAGCAGCTTTAGAACCATCAATGAGCAGTTCTTC.

Details on this clonotype: A single base separates this from a much larger clone, so it may be a read error. V and J are TRBV24-1 and TRBJ1-1; 12 positions agree with TRBD1. The CDR3 has 17 amino acids. Per germline, CDR1 KGHDR and CDR2 SFDVKD. The CDR3 nucleotides read TGTGCCACCAGTGACGGGACAGGGGGCCGAGGGAACACTGAAGCTCTCTTT. Residues: CATSDGTGGRGNTEALF.

The chain employs TRBV15 and TRBJ2-2; either TRBD1 or TRBD2 may fit D (5 bases each). Trimming removed 0 bases at V and 4 bases at J, with 12 bases between. The CDR3 length is 16 residues. CDR1 LNHNV and CDR2 YYDKDF come from the germline V gene (reference sequence). CDR3 protein: CATSRDPGAGTGELFF. The CDR3 bases are TGTGCCACCAGCAGAGACCCCGGGGCGGGCACCGGGGAGCTGTTTTTT.

This clonotype was recorded once. This chain uses TRBV15 with TRBJ1-4; 9 bases agree with TRBD1. V lost 5 bases to trimming and J lost 4 bases; unmatched junction nucleotides: 8. The CDR3 extends over 16 amino acids. The germline gives CDR1 LNHNV, CDR2 YYDKDF (reference sequence). DNA for the CDR3: TGTGCCACCAGCCCAGTACAGGGGGCGGGTAATGAAAAACTGTTTTTT. Its protein product is CATSPVQGAGNEKLFF.

The chain carries TRBV7-9 and TRBJ2-1; no clear D gene. The CDR3 has 13 amino acids. The V end was cut by 1 base, the J end by 9 bases, with 10 bases between. CDR1 is SEHNR and CDR2 is FQNEAQ in the germline V gene (reference sequence). CDR3 sequence reads: CASSLGTYLEQFF. The CDR3 DNA is TGTGCCAGCAGCTTAGGCACCTATCTTGAGCAGTTCTTC.

This clonotype has more than one count but fewer than ten. This chain links TRBV7-8 with TRBJ1-2; the D is unclear. In germline, CDR1 is SGHVS, CDR2 FQNEAQ. V was pared by 1 base and J by 6 bases, with 6 bases between. CDR3 length: 12 amino acids. The CDR3 DNA sequence: TGTGCCAGCAGCTTAGTGCGGGATGGCTACACCTTC. Amino acid sequence: CASSLVRDGYTF.

The chain is built from TRBV18 and TRBJ2-3; unclear D gene. There are 13 residues in the CDR3. The germline gives CDR1 KGHSH, CDR2 LQKENI. V was cut by 2 bases and J by 3 bases, with 6 bases left in between. Here the CDR3 reads CASSPGETDTQYF. The CDR3, as DNA: TGTGCCAGCTCACCAGGAGAGACAGATACGCAGTATTTT.

The CDR3 DNA reads as TGTGCCAGCAGCTCCGGACTAGCGGGAGTTTACTCCTACGAGCAGTACTTC. Translation gives CASSSGLAGVYSYEQYF. V usage is TRBV7-2 and J usage is TRBJ2-7, with TRBD2 matching 13 bases. The CDR3 length is 17 residues. V dropped 4 bases and J dropped 0; count of bases not matched to a gene: 6. Looked up from germline, CDR1 is SGHTA and CDR2 is FQGNSA.

The table lists this clonotype with a few counts. The chain carries TRBV6-1 and TRBJ1-2, with D hard to call. CDR1 and CDR2 (germline): MNHNS, SASEGT. V was cut by 5 bases and J by 7 bases, with 14 bases left in between. The CDR3 totals 13 residues. The CDR3 reads CASSPRGGFGYTF. DNA of the CDR3: TGTGCCAGCAGTCCACGGGGAGGGTTTGGCTACACCTTC.